A selection of T cell receptor beta chains follows, all from one sample in a study of blood T cell repertoires in COVID-19. The protocol was immunoSEQ multiplex PCR, while the TCRdb copy is restricted to in-frame clones and leaves out a portion. The sample consists of around 68,000 clones, 65% to 90% of them appearing once. Material for sequencing was peripheral blood. All receptors come from an elderly man with active COVID-19. CDR3s include the opening cysteine and the closing phenylalanine or tryptophan. Each record gives: D gene, V gene, clone size, J gene, CDR3 protein, CDR3 DNA. D genes are given only for firm matches. Where a row states a size, it is once, few, many or the class of an expanded clone; other rows omit it.

TRBD2	TRBV7-7	.	TRBJ2-2	CASSPQPGLRNTGELFF	TGTGCTAGCAGCCCACAACCGGGACTAAGGAACACCGGGGAGCTGTTTTTT
.	TRBV18	.	TRBJ2-7	CASSPPFRDEQYF	TGTGCCAGCTCACCACCCTTCCGGGACGAGCAGTACTTC
TRBD1	TRBV15	.	TRBJ2-7	CATSNGQGMSYEQYF	TGTGCCACCAGCAACGGACAGGGGATGTCCTACGAGCAGTACTTC
TRBD1	TRBV5-5	.	TRBJ1-2	CASSSGQGGYGYTF	TGTGCCAGCAGCTCGGGACAGGGGGGCTATGGCTACACCTTC
TRBD2	TRBV7-2	.	TRBJ2-1	CASSRQTSGGNNEQFF	TGTGCCAGCAGCCGCCAGACTAGCGGGGGAAACAATGAGCAGTTCTTC
.	TRBV7-8	.	TRBJ1-6	CASSLGPGLGLSFSPLHF	TGTGCCAGCAGCTTAGGGCCAGGTCTGGGTCTATCTTTTTCACCCCTCCACTTT
.	TRBV28	.	TRBJ2-7	CASRTGHGRYEQYF	TGTGCCAGCAGAACGGGACACGGTCGATACGAGCAGTACTTC
TRBD1	TRBV7-7	.	TRBJ2-3	CASSLGTGRDTQYF	TGTGCCAGCAGCTTAGGGACAGGGAGAGATACGCAGTATTTT
.	TRBV27	.	TRBJ2-3	CASSWRPRTDTQYF	TGTGCCAGCAGTTGGCGGCCTCGCACAGATACGCAGTATTTT
TRBD1	TRBV4-2	few	TRBJ1-2	CASSQESGQGDGYTF	TGTGCCAGCAGCCAAGAGAGTGGACAGGGAGATGGCTACACCTTC
.	TRBV19	.	TRBJ1-1	CASIRGWSMNTEAFF	TGTGCCAGTATTCGGGGGTGGTCCATGAACACTGAAGCTTTCTTT
TRBD1	TRBV25-1	.	TRBJ2-7	CASSDRGEQYF	TGTGCCAGCAGCGACAGGGGCGAGCAGTACTTC
.	TRBV19	.	TRBJ2-3	CASSIVRHSPSTDTQYF	TGTGCCAGTAGTATAGTACGACACTCACCTAGCACAGATACGCAGTATTTT
TRBD1	TRBV7-3	.	TRBJ2-5	CASSPDRGGETQYF	TGTGCCAGCAGCCCAGACAGGGGAGGAGAGACCCAGTACTTC
.	TRBV11-2	.	TRBJ2-7	CASSLDPRYEQYF	TGTGCCAGCAGCTTAGATCCTCGTTACGAGCAGTACTTC
TRBD1	TRBV9	.	TRBJ1-6	CASSVDVGGSSPLHF	TGTGCCAGCAGCGTAGATGTAGGGGGCAGTTCACCCCTCCACTTT
TRBD2	TRBV18	.	TRBJ2-1	CASSRSPSGNNEQFF	TGTGCCAGCTCAAGGTCGCCTAGCGGGAACAATGAGCAGTTCTTC
.	TRBV4-3	.	TRBJ1-4	CASSQDLWGGAGEKLFF	TGCGCCAGCAGCCAAGATCTCTGGGGGGGCGCCGGTGAAAAACTGTTTTTT
.	TRBV25-1	.	TRBJ2-3	CASSEFPVTDTQYF	TGTGCCAGCAGTGAATTTCCAGTCACAGATACGCAGTATTTT
.	TRBV14	.	TRBJ1-4	CASSQPTGANEKLFF	TGTGCCAGCAGCCAGCCTACGGGTGCCAATGAAAAACTGTTTTTT
TRBD1	TRBV25-1	.	TRBJ2-7	CASSGDRHYEQYF	TGTGCCAGCAGTGGGGACAGGCACTACGAGCAGTACTTC
TRBD1	TRBV5-5	.	TRBJ2-1	CASSVGTGGGNEQFF	TGTGCCAGCAGCGTTGGGACAGGGGGTGGGAATGAGCAGTTCTTC
TRBD1	TRBV2	.	TRBJ2-3	CASSEQTGGLTDTQYF	TGTGCCAGCAGTGAACAAACAGGGGGCCTCACAGATACGCAGTATTTT
.	TRBV7-8	.	TRBJ2-2	CASSLDGSYTGELFF	TGTGCCAGCAGCTTAGATGGGAGCTACACCGGGGAGCTGTTTTTT
.	TRBV7-3	.	TRBJ2-3	CASSQLLLDTQYF	TGTGCCAGCAGCCAATTACTACTAGATACGCAGTATTTT
TRBD2	TRBV6-2/TRBV6-3	.	TRBJ2-7	CASSRGSSYEQYF	TGTGCCAGCAGTCGCGGGAGCTCCTACGAGCAGTACTTC
.	TRBV6-4	few	TRBJ2-1	CASSDSGQRGSEQFF	TGTGCCAGCAGTGATTCGGGACAAAGGGGTAGTGAGCAGTTCTTC
TRBD2	TRBV2	.	TRBJ2-2	CASRPGTSPGELFF	TGTGCCAGCAGGCCCGGGACTAGCCCCGGGGAGCTGTTTTTT
TRBD1	TRBV28	.	TRBJ2-7	CASSPGQGAFEQYF	TGTGCCAGCAGTCCGGGACAGGGGGCGTTCGAGCAGTACTTC
TRBD1	TRBV27	.	TRBJ2-6	CASSLSFGGQAISGANVLTF	TGTGCCAGCAGTTTATCATTTGGCGGACAGGCGATCTCTGGGGCCAACGTCCTGACTTTC
TRBD2	TRBV27	.	TRBJ2-5	CASSPRASGRGETQYF	TGTGCCAGCAGTCCCCGGGCTAGCGGGAGGGGAGAGACCCAGTACTTC
.	TRBV27	.	TRBJ2-3	CASSLSRAGLDTQYF	TGTGCCAGCAGTTTATCGAGGGCCGGGTTGGATACGCAGTATTTT
TRBD1	TRBV6-5	.	TRBJ1-6	CASRRDRVFSPLHF	TGTGCCAGTAGACGGGACAGGGTTTTCTCACCCCTCCACTTT
.	TRBV3-1/TRBV3-2	.	TRBJ1-4	CASSQGPNEKLFF	TGTGCCAGCAGCCAGGGCCCTAATGAAAAACTGTTTTTT
.	TRBV7-2	.	TRBJ2-5	CASSLAGGGETQYF	TGTGCCAGCAGCTTAGCGGGAGGGGGAGAGACCCAGTACTTC
.	TRBV11-2	.	TRBJ2-5	CASSFAGETQYF	TGTGCCAGCAGCTTCGCAGGGGAGACCCAGTACTTC
TRBD2	TRBV27	.	TRBJ2-1	CASSPLAGGYNEQFF	TGTGCCAGCAGTCCCCTAGCGGGGGGATACAATGAGCAGTTCTTC
.	TRBV6-4	.	TRBJ1-1	CAGGRPGRKNTEAFF	TGTGCCGGGGGGAGGCCCGGACGGAAGAACACTGAAGCTTTCTTT
.	TRBV28	.	TRBJ2-6	CPVSSGANVLTF	TGTCCCGTATCGAGTGGGGCCAACGTCCTGACTTTC
TRBD2	TRBV27	.	TRBJ2-1	CASSLSSVIAGGVYNEQFF	TGTGCCAGCAGTTTATCTTCCGTGATAGCGGGAGGGGTCTACAATGAGCAGTTCTTC
TRBD1	TRBV14	.	TRBJ2-1	CASSKGQASSYNEQFF	TGTGCCAGCAGCAAAGGACAGGCGAGCTCCTACAATGAGCAGTTCTTC
.	TRBV24-1	.	TRBJ2-2	CATSDSFVSGELFF	TGTGCCACCAGTGACTCTTTTGTGTCCGGGGAGCTGTTTTTT
TRBD2	TRBV2	.	TRBJ2-1	CASSPLAGVRNEQFF	TGTGCCAGCAGTCCACTAGCGGGAGTTCGTAATGAGCAGTTCTTC